The clone carrying this T cell receptor beta chain was observed once. Those enrolled in Seattle joined during active infection and were followed longitudinally afterward. This entry is derived from a study of blood T cell repertoires in COVID-19. Study at large: The study drew acute and convalescent COVID-19 samples from the United States, Italy and Spain. Sources were T cells, B-cell-depleted T cells, or PBMCs; the material itself was cDNA or gDNA.

Here immunoSEQ multiplex PCR was the method, and the copy in TCRdb shows in-frame clones only, minus some. The sample shows about 280,000 clones, roughly 89% of them seen only once. The receptor was isolated from a woman aged 30 to 39 with COVID-19, enrolled during active disease. The sample comprised peripheral blood.

DNA for the CDR3: TGTGCCAGCAGCATGGGACAGTACGAGCAGTACTTC. Translation gives CASSMGQYEQYF. The chain links TRBV5-6 to TRBJ2-7, with 7 bases lining up with TRBD1. Per germline, CDR1 SGHDT and CDR2 YYEEEE. Losses at the gene ends were 4 bases for V and 4 bases for J; bases not matched to a gene: 2. The CDR3 runs 12 residues.